Below, 22 T cell receptor beta chains from the same sample are listed, as sequenced in a study of long-term antiretroviral therapy in people with HIV. At the survey level, the v3.0 immunoSEQ assay was run. Some clones are missing from TCRdb's copy, which holds only in-frame ones; the method was immunoSEQ multiplex PCR. Found here are under 50,000 clones, around 83% of them singletons; the top ten hold about 6%. The sequences come from unsorted PBMCs, collected 3.1 years after starting antiretroviral therapy. These TCRs come from a woman in her forties or fifties with HIV.

The chain has TRBV11-3 and TRBJ1-6, with D possibly matching TRBD1 (6 bases). With 5 bases removed from V and 9 bases from J, the gap between germline ends came to 11 bases. Germline CDR1 and CDR2: SGHNT and YENEEA. CDR3 size: 13 residues. CDR3 protein: CASSLLRGSPLHF. The CDR3 DNA reads as TGTGCCAGCAGCCTACTCAGGGGTTCACCCCTCCACTTT.

The V gene is TRBV10-3, the J gene TRBJ1-1, with TRBD1 as a possible D gene (6 bases). V lost 5 bases to trimming and J lost 1 base, with 11 bases between them. This CDR3 region has 14 residues. Germline V gene lookup returns CDR1 ENHRY and CDR2 SYGVKD. The CDR3 DNA follows: TGTGCCATCAGTCCGGGGGCCTCGAACACTGAAGCTTTCTTT. It translates to CAISPGASNTEAFF.

The chain combines TRBV5-4 with TRBJ1-1; D gene uncertain. Trimming removed 0 bases at V and 4 bases at J, with 10 bases between. The CDR3 is 14 residues long. In germline, CDR1 is SGHNT, CDR2 YYREEE (reference sequence). Here the CDR3 DNA reads TGTGCCAGCAGCTTGGAAGGAGGTGGCACTGAAGCTTTCTTT. Protein: CASSLEGGGTEAFF.

The chain couples TRBV7-8 to TRBJ1-1, with 9 bases identical to TRBD1. Germline CDR1 SGHVS, CDR2 FQNEAQ. The CDR3 extends over 18 amino acids. Trimming removed 1 base from V and 3 bases from J; junction bases left unmatched: 12. The CDR3 protein is CASSLGTGTGYVDTEAFF. For the CDR3, the DNA is TGTGCCAGCAGCTTAGGGACCGGGACAGGGTACGTGGACACTGAAGCTTTCTTT.

CDR3 sequence (DNA): TGTGCCAGCAGCCCACGGACTAGCGGGATAGTAAATGAGCAGTTCTTC. Protein product: CASSPRTSGIVNEQFF. The rearrangement links TRBV11-3 to TRBJ2-1, with 12 bases identical to TRBD2. The trim removed 5 bases at V and 7 bases at J, leaving 9 bases unmatched. The CDR3 totals 16 residues. Germline CDR1 reads SGHNT; CDR2 reads YENEEA.

The genes are TRBV5-6 and TRBJ1-6, with unresolved D. Germline assignment: CDR1 SGHDT and CDR2 YYEEEE. V dropped 0 bases and J dropped 1 base, with 5 bases sitting between them. The CDR3 is made up of 15 amino acids. CDR3 in DNA: TGTGCCAGCAGCTTGGCTGGATCCTATAATTCACCCCTCCACTTT. It is translated as CASSLAGSYNSPLHF.

The chain recombines TRBV5-6 with TRBJ1-1; D is undetermined. Germline V CDR1 and CDR2: SGHDT, YYEEEE. The CDR3 loop spans 13 amino acids. Trimming removed 1 base at V and 4 bases at J, with 8 bases between. The CDR3 loop reads CASSLSGVTEAFF. CDR3 bases: TGTGCCAGCAGCTTGTCGGGTGTCACTGAAGCTTTCTTT.

The V call is TRBV7-9, the J call TRBJ1-3; the match to TRBD1 covers 9 bases. This CDR3 is 18 amino acids long. V gave up 3 bases and J gave up 0 bases; unmatched junction bases: 9. Germline V gene lookup returns CDR1 SEHNR and CDR2 FQNEAQ (reference sequence). The CDR3: CASSFVLTGGPSGNTIYF. CDR3 coding DNA: TGTGCCAGCAGCTTCGTTCTGACAGGGGGTCCCTCTGGAAACACCATATATTTT.

CDR3 sequence: CASSLVTGRGKTYEQYF. CDR3 nucleotide sequence: TGTGCCAGCAGCTTAGTCACAGGGAGAGGGAAGACGTACGAGCAGTACTTC. This rearrangement joins TRBV7-8 to TRBJ2-7; the D gene is possibly TRBD1 (6 bases). The CDR3 has 17 amino acids. Trimming removed 1 base from V and 4 bases from J, with 20 bases in between. Germline-derived CDR1 and CDR2 are SGHVS and FQNEAQ.

The chain recombines TRBV6-5 with TRBJ2-3, with TRBD2 matching 8 bases. This CDR3 has 15 residues. Germline CDR1 and CDR2: MNHEY and SVGAGI. V shed 5 bases and J 4 bases; nucleotides not matched to a gene: 8. The CDR3 nucleotides read TGTGCCAGCAGTCCACCGGGACTAGAAGCAGATACGCAGTATTTT. Translating it yields CASSPPGLEADTQYF.

CDR3 in DNA: TGTGCCAGCAGTCCATCTAGCGGGGGTTACGAGCAGTACTTC. It encodes CASSPSSGGYEQYF. The chain links TRBV25-1 to TRBJ2-7; 10 bases line up with TRBD2. This CDR3 is 14 amino acids long. Germline-derived CDR1 and CDR2 are MGHDK and SYGVNS. J lost 4 bases, V lost 5 bases, and 5 bases had no gene match.

The CDR3 spells CALRAGTGSSPLHF. The CDR3 DNA is TGTGCCTTAAGGGCCGGGACAGGGAGTTCACCCCTCCACTTT. The chain links TRBV30 to TRBJ1-6; TRBD1 agrees at 9 bases. With 7 bases clipped from V and 9 bases from J, the junction kept 10 bases outside the gene matches. This CDR3 region has 14 residues. Looked up from germline, CDR1 is GTSNPN and CDR2 is SVGIG (reference sequence). The full variable domain, with the rest looked up from reference TRBV30 and TRBJ1-6, is SQTIHQWPATLVQPVGSPLSLECTVEGTSNPNLYWYRQAAGRGLQLLFYSVGIGQISSEVPQNLSASRPQDRQFILSSKKLLLSDSGFYLCALRAGTGSSPLHFGNGTRLTVT.

The chain couples TRBV5-4 to TRBJ1-3; the D gene is possibly TRBD1 (5 bases). Trimming cost V 0 bases and J 0 bases, with 10 bases left between them. The CDR3 length is 16 residues. Looked up from germline, CDR1 is SGHNT and CDR2 is YYREEE (reference sequence). The CDR3: CASSLAGAGSGNTIYF. CDR3 DNA: TGTGCCAGCAGCTTGGCTGGGGCCGGCTCTGGAAACACCATATATTTT. The full variable domain, rest sourced from reference TRBV5-4 and TRBJ1-3, is ETGVTQSPTHLIKTRGQQVTLRCSSQSGHNTVSWYQQALGQGPQFIFQYYREEENGRGNFPPRFSGLQFPNYSSELNVNALELDDSALYLCASSLAGAGSGNTIYFGEGSWLTVV.

The chain employs TRBV19 and TRBJ1-1; 8 bases match TRBD1. The V and J ends lost 2 bases and 1 base, in that order; junction bases with no gene match: 0. The CDR3 has 14 amino acids. Germline loops: CDR1 LNHDA, CDR2 SQIVND (reference sequence). The CDR3 reads CASSITGGNTEAFF. As DNA, the CDR3 is TGTGCCAGTAGTATAACAGGGGGGAACACTGAAGCTTTCTTT.

The genes are TRBV7-3 and TRBJ1-1; tentatively, D is TRBD1 (5 bases). The CDR3 totals 14 residues. Germline V gene data show CDR1 as SGHTA and CDR2 as FQGTGA. Trimming removed 3 bases at V and 5 bases at J, with 13 bases between. The CDR3 nucleotides are TGTGCCAGCAGCTTTGGTCCAGGGCGGACTGAAGCTTTCTTT. This encodes CASSFGPGRTEAFF.

The J gene is TRBJ1-5, the V gene TRBV4-1; tentative D call: TRBD1 (5 bases). CDR3 length: 15 amino acids. Germline V gene data show CDR1 as MGHRA and CDR2 as YSYEKL. Trimming took off 2 bases at V and 0 bases at J, with 8 bases between the two ends. This CDR3 reads CASSQIGGSNQPQHF. DNA of the CDR3: TGCGCCAGCAGCCAAATCGGGGGTAGCAATCAGCCCCAGCATTTT.

The chain has TRBV15 and TRBJ2-5, with 11 positions matching TRBD2. Germline V gives CDR1 LNHNV, CDR2 YYDKDF (reference sequence). The CDR3 runs 16 residues. V lost 2 bases to trimming and J lost 2 bases; unmatched junction nucleotides: 4. The DNA of the CDR3 is TGTGCCACCAGCAGAAGACTAGCGGGGAATCAAGAGACCCAGTACTTC. Translating gives CATSRRLAGNQETQYF.

The chain couples TRBV6-1 to TRBJ1-5, with D perhaps matching TRBD1 (5 bases). The CDR3 spans 15 residues. V was shortened by 3 bases and J by 0 bases, with 9 bases between the two germline ends. Germline loops: CDR1 MNHNS, CDR2 SASEGT. DNA for the CDR3: TGTGCCAGCAGTGATTTTGGGGGTAGCAATCAGCCCCAGCATTTT. This codes for CASSDFGGSNQPQHF.

This chain connects TRBV27 to TRBJ2-7; D remains unclear. Per the germline V gene, CDR1 is MNHEY and CDR2 is SMNVEV (reference sequence). The length of the CDR3 is 13 residues. V was cut by 2 bases and J by 5 bases, with 10 bases left in between. The CDR3 is CASSLGRFDEQYF. The CDR3 nucleotides are TGTGCCAGCAGTTTAGGCAGGTTCGACGAGCAGTACTTC.

The chain combines TRBV7-3 with TRBJ2-2; unclear D gene. CDR1 is SGHTA and CDR2 is FQGTGA in the germline V gene. With 0 bases removed from V and 7 bases from J, the gap between germline ends came to 6 bases. The length of the CDR3 is 13 residues. The CDR3 reads CASSLTGNGELFF. In DNA form, the CDR3 reads TGTGCCAGCAGCTTAACGGGAAACGGGGAGCTGTTTTTT.

The chain combines TRBV5-1 with TRBJ2-2; 7 positions match TRBD1. The CDR3 covers 14 residues. Germline V gives CDR1 SGHRS, CDR2 YFSETQ. V dropped 2 bases and J dropped 6; count of bases not matched to a gene: 4. The CDR3 spells CASSLRQGSGELFF. For the CDR3, the DNA is TGCGCCAGCAGCTTACGACAGGGCTCCGGGGAGCTGTTTTTT.

CDR3: CASSGVQGRYSYNSPLHF. CDR3 bases: TGTGCCAGCAGTGGTGTGCAGGGGAGGTACTCCTATAATTCACCCCTCCACTTT. V and J are TRBV6-1 and TRBJ1-6; D possibly corresponds to TRBD1 (6 bases). CDR1 and CDR2 from the germline V gene are MNHNS and SASEGT. The length of the CDR3 is 18 residues. The V end was cut by 4 bases, the J end by 0 bases, with 16 bases between.